This is a list of T cell receptor beta chains from one sample in a study of T cell repertoires in cytomegalovirus infection. TCRdb re-analysed the reads in MiXCR, keeping a single row per CDR3 protein. This sample has under 350,000 distinct CDR3 sequences, with under 25% found just once. Which antigens these TCRs recognize remains unknown. The sequencing used cultured PBMCs, collected from culture after CMV antigen stimulation. Receptors were obtained from a human donor in good health (CMV status not recorded). Some clones in this sample may be carry-over from other donors' samples. The CDR3 runs from the conserved cysteine through the conserved F or W. D genes are given only for firm matches. Clone size is shown for a subset of rows, as once, few, many or a class of expanded clone.

CAISESILGSQETQYF,TGTGCCATCAGTGAGTCGATTTTAGGCAGCCAAGAGACCCAGTACTTC,few,-,TRBJ2-5,TRBV10-3
CASSPHPPSGLKETQYF,TGTGCCAGCAGTCCCCACCCTCCTAGCGGGCTTAAGGAGACCCAGTACTTC,-,TRBD2,TRBJ2-5,TRBV6-2/TRBV6-3
CASSSGLALTDKQFF,TGTGCCAGCAGCTCGGGACTAGCGCTGACGGATAAGCAGTTCTTC,many,TRBD2,TRBJ2-1,TRBV7-2
CASSFGDEKLFF,TGTGCCAGCAGCTTCGGGGATGAAAAACTGTTTTTT,few,-,TRBJ1-4,TRBV7-9
CASSYFRQSHTGELFF,TGTGCCAGCAGTTACTTTCGACAGTCGCACACCGGGGAGCTGTTTTTT,-,-,TRBJ2-2,TRBV6-5
CASTRDNVDSPLHF,TGTGCCAGCACTCGGGACAATGTGGATTCACCCCTCCACTTT,-,-,TRBJ1-6,TRBV12-3/TRBV12-4
CASSLGRRGKTQYF,TGTGCCAGCAGCTTAGGCCGGAGGGGAAAGACCCAGTACTTC,-,-,TRBJ2-5,TRBV13
CASSQPGNEKLFF,TGCGCCAGCAGCCAGCCCGGGAACGAAAAACTGTTTTTT,-,-,TRBJ1-4,TRBV4-1
CASSTPPGTAEETQYF,TGTGCCAGCAGCACCCCCCCCGGGACAGCTGAAGAGACCCAGTACTTC,-,TRBD1,TRBJ2-5,TRBV7-9
CASSFETGNQPQHF,TGTGCCAGCAGCTTCGAGACAGGGAATCAGCCCCAGCATTTT,many,TRBD1,TRBJ1-5,TRBV7-8
CASSEWTMETQYF,TGTGCCAGCAGTGAATGGACGATGGAGACCCAGTACTTC,-,-,TRBJ2-5,TRBV25-1
CASSPTGTRYYGYTF,TGTGCCAGCAGTCCAACCGGGACAAGATACTATGGCTACACCTTC,-,-,TRBJ1-2,TRBV6-2/TRBV6-3
CASSKAPAKLQETQYF,TGTGCCAGCAGTAAAGCCCCTGCTAAGTTGCAAGAGACCCAGTACTTC,-,-,TRBJ2-5,TRBV7-2
CASSLAGALARTQYF,TGTGCCAGCAGCTTAGCGGGTGCCCTCGCCCGTACGCAGTATTTT,few,-,TRBJ2-3,TRBV7-8
CAISESWTSGYNEQFF,TGTGCCATCAGTGAGTCGTGGACTAGCGGTTACAATGAGCAGTTCTTC,few,TRBD2,TRBJ2-1,TRBV10-3
CASSLGAGVSTGELFF,TGTGCCAGCAGCTTAGGAGCAGGGGTGAGCACCGGGGAGCTGTTTTTT,-,-,TRBJ2-2,TRBV13
CASSWDVDRVTEAFF,TGTGCCAGCAGTTGGGACGTGGACAGGGTCACTGAAGCTTTCTTT,-,TRBD1,TRBJ1-1,TRBV6-2/TRBV6-3
CASRIGGGQSTEAFF,TGTGCCAGTAGGATCGGAGGAGGGCAGAGCACTGAAGCTTTCTTT,-,-,TRBJ1-1,TRBV19
CASSYPGISRGTEAFF,TGTGCCAGCAGTTACCCCGGGATCAGCAGGGGCACTGAAGCTTTCTTT,many,-,TRBJ1-1,TRBV6-2/TRBV6-3
CASTLGRGSTEAFF,TGTGCCAGCACCTTGGGCCGGGGGAGCACTGAAGCTTTCTTT,-,-,TRBJ1-1,TRBV12-3/TRBV12-4
CASGPFGTDTQYF,TGTGCCAGCGGCCCCTTCGGCACAGATACGCAGTATTTT,few,-,TRBJ2-3,TRBV6-2/TRBV6-3
CASSPRDIAGDNEQFF,TGTGCCAGCTCACCACGGGACATCGCGGGGGACAATGAGCAGTTCTTC,many,-,TRBJ2-1,TRBV18
CASSGLAGFNEQFF,TGTGCCAGCAGTGGACTAGCGGGATTCAATGAGCAGTTCTTC,-,TRBD2,TRBJ2-1,TRBV6-5
CASSPIAGGFLEQFF,TGTGCCAGCAGCCCGATAGCGGGAGGGTTTTTGGAGCAGTTCTTC,-,TRBD2,TRBJ2-1,TRBV11-3
CSVERAATEAFF,TGCAGCGTTGAACGGGCAGCCACTGAAGCTTTCTTT,-,-,TRBJ1-1,TRBV29-1
CASSSGQGGNQPQHF,TGCGCCAGCAGCTCCGGACAGGGCGGCAATCAGCCCCAGCATTTT,-,TRBD1,TRBJ1-5,TRBV4-1
CASSAIGDEQFF,TGTGCCAGCAGTGCAATAGGGGATGAGCAGTTCTTC,-,-,TRBJ2-1,TRBV2
CSAIYGGAKSNQPQHF,TGCAGTGCTATATATGGGGGCGCGAAAAGCAATCAGCCCCAGCATTTT,-,-,TRBJ1-5,TRBV20-1
CASRRRRDSPLHF,TGTGCCAGCAGAAGGAGAAGGGATTCACCCCTCCACTTT,few,-,TRBJ1-6,TRBV12-3/TRBV12-4
CASTRQNAPHYGYTF,TGTGCCAGCACCCGACAGAACGCTCCGCACTATGGCTACACCTTC,-,-,TRBJ1-2,TRBV5-6
CASNRARGRGALGGNSPLHF,TGTGCCAGCAACCGAGCCAGGGGGAGGGGTGCCCTTGGTGGGAATTCACCCCTCCACTTT,-,TRBD1,TRBJ1-6,TRBV7-9
CASSWTPPGNNQPQHF,TGTGCCAGCAGCTGGACGCCACCAGGGAACAATCAGCCCCAGCATTTT,many,-,TRBJ1-5,TRBV7-2
CASSGLGGDTQYF,TGTGCCAGCAGTGGGTTGGGCGGAGATACGCAGTATTTT,-,-,TRBJ2-3,TRBV9